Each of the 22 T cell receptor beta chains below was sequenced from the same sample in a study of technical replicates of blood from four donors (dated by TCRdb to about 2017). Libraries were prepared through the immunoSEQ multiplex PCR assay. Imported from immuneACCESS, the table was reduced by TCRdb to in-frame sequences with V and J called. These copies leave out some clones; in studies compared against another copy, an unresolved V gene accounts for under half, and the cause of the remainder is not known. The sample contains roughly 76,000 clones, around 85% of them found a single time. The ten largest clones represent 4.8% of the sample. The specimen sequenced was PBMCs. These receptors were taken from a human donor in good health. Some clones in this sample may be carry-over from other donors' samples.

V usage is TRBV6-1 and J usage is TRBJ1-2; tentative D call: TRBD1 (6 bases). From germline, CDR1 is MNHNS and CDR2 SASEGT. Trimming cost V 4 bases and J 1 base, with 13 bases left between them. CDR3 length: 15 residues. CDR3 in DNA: TGTGCCAGCAGTGTGCAGGGGATTCTTAACTATGGCTACACCTTC. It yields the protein CASSVQGILNYGYTF.

CDR3: CASRSSGTSGSYEQYF. In DNA, the CDR3 is TGTGCCAGCAGGTCCTCCGGGACTAGCGGCTCCTACGAGCAGTACTTC. The chain carries TRBV7-2 and TRBJ2-7, with TRBD2 matching over 11 bases. V trimming: 6 bases; J trimming: 0 bases; junction bases outside the gene matches: 7. Germline CDR1 reads SGHTA; CDR2 reads FQGNSA. There are 16 residues in the CDR3.

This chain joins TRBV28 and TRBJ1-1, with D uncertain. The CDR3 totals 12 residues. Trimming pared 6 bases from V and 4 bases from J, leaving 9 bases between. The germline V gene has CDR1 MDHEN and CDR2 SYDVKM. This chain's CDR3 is CASRDGGTEAFF. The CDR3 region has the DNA TGTGCCAGCAGGGATGGAGGCACTGAAGCTTTCTTT.

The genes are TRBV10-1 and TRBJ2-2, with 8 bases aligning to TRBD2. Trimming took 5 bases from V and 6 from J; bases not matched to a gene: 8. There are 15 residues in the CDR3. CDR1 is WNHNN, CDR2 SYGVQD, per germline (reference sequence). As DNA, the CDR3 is TGCGCCAGCAGTCCCGGGCTAGCGGGTGCCGGGGAGCTGTTTTTT. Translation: CASSPGLAGAGELFF.

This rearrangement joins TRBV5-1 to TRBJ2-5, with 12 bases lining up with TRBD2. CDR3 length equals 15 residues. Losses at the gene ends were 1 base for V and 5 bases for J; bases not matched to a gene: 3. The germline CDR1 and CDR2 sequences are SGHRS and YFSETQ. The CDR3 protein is CASSLLAGGAETQYF. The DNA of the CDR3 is TGCGCCAGCAGCTTGCTAGCGGGGGGGGCGGAGACCCAGTACTTC.

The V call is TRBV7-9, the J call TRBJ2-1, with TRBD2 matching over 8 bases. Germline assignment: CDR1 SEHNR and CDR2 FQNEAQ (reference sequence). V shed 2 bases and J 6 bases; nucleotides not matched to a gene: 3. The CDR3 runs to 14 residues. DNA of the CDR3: TGTGCCAGCAGCTTAACTAGCGGTGGCAATGAGCAGTTCTTC. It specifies CASSLTSGGNEQFF. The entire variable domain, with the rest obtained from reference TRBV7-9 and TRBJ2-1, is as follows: DTGVSQNPRHKITKRGQNVTFRCDPISEHNRLYWYRQTLGQGPEFLTYFQNEAQLEKSRLLSDRFSAERPKGSFSTLEIQRTEQGDSAMYLCASSLTSGGNEQFFGPGTRLTVL.

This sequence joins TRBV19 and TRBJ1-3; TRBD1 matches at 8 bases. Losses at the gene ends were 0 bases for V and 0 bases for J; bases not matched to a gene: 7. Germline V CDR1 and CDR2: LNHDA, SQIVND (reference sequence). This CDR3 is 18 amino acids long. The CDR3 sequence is CASSIDRGTGDSGNTIYF. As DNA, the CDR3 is TGTGCCAGTAGTATAGATCGTGGGACAGGCGACTCTGGAAACACCATATATTTT.

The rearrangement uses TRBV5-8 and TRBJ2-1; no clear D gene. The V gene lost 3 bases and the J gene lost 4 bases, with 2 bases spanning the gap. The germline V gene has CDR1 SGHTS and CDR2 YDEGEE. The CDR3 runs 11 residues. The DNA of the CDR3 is TGTGCCAGCAGCTCTTACAATGAGCAGTTCTTC. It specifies CASSSYNEQFF.

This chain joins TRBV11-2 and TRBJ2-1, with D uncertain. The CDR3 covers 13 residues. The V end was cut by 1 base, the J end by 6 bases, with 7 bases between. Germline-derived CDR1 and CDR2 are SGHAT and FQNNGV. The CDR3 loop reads CASSLGGFNEQFF. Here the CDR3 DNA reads TGTGCCAGCAGCTTAGGCGGTTTCAATGAGCAGTTCTTC.

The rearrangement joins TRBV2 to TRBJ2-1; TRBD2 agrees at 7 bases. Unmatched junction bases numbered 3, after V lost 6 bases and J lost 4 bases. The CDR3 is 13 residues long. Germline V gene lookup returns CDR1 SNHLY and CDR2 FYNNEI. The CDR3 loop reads CASSSAGYNEQFF. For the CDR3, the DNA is TGTGCCAGCAGCTCAGCGGGGTACAATGAGCAGTTCTTC.

DNA of the CDR3: TGTGCCAGCAGCGCCGAACTAGCGGGGGGCCGGGGTGAGCAGTTCTTC. It codes for CASSAELAGGRGEQFF. The chain is built from TRBV9 and TRBJ2-1; TRBD2 matches at 12 bases. The germline CDR1 and CDR2 sequences are SGDLS and YYNGEE. V trimming: 3 bases; J trimming: 9 bases; junction bases outside the gene matches: 10. The CDR3 is 16 residues long.

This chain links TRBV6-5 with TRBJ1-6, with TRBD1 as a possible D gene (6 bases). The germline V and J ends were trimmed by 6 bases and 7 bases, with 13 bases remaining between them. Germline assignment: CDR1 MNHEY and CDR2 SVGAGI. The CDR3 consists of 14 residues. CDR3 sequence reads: CASREQGRNSPLHF. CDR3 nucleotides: TGTGCCAGCAGGGAACAGGGCCGGAATTCACCCCTCCACTTT.

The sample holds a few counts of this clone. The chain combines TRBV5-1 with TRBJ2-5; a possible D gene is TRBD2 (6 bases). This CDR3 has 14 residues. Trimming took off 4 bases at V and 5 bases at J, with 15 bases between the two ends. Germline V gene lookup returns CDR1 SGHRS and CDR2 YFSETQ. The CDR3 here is CASSPERVGETQYF. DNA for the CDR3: TGCGCCAGCAGCCCGGAGCGGGTTGGGGAGACCCAGTACTTC.

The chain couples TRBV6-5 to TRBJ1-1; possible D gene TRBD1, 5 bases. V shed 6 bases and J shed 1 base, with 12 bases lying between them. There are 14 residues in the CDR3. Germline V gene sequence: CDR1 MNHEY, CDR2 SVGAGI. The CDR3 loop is CASRPGHPNTEAFF. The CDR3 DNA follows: TGTGCCAGCAGACCCGGACACCCGAACACTGAAGCTTTCTTT.

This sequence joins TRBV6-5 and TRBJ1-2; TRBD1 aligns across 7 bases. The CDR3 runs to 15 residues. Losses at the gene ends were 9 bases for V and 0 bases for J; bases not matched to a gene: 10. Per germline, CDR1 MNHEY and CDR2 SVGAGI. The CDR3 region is CARTGQPNTNYGYTF. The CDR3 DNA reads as TGTGCCAGAACGGGACAGCCTAATACTAACTATGGCTACACCTTC.

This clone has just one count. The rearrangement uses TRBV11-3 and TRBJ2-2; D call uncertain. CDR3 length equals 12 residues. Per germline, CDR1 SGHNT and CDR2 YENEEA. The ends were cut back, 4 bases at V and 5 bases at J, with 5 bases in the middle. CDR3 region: CASSSNTGELFF. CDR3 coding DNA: TGTGCCAGCAGCTCAAATACCGGGGAGCTGTTTTTT. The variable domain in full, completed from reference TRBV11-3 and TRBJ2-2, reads EAGVVQSPRYKIIEKKQPVAFWCNPISGHNTLYWYLQNLGQGPELLIRYENEEAVDDSQLPKDRFSAERLKGVDSTLKIQPAELGDSAVYLCASSSNTGELFFGEGSRLTVL.

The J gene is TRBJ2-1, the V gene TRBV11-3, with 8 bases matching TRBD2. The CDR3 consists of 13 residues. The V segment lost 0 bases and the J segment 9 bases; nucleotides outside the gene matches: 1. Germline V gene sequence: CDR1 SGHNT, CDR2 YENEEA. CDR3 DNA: TGTGCCAGCAGCTTAGATACTAGCGGTGAGCAGTTCTTC. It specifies CASSLDTSGEQFF.

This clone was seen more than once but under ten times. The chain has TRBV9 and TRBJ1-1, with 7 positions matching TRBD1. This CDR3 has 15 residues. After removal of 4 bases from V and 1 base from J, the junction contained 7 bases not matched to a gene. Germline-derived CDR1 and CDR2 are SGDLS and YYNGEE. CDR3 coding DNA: TGTGCCAGCAGCACAACAGGGGCCAGGAACACTGAAGCTTTCTTT. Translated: CASSTTGARNTEAFF.

The CDR3 sequence: CASRPGLAGGNTGELFF. CDR3 bases: TGTGCCAGCAGACCCGGACTAGCGGGGGGGAACACCGGGGAGCTGTTTTTT. The chain recombines TRBV2 with TRBJ2-2; 14 bases are a match to TRBD2. V shed 6 bases, J shed 1 base, and the junction held 4 bases outside the gene matches. Germline CDR1 is SNHLY and CDR2 is FYNNEI. This CDR3 comprises 17 residues.

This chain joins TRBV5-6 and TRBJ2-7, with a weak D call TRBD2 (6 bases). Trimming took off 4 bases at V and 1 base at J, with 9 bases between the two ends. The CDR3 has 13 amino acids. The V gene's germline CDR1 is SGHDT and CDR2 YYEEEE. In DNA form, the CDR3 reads TGTGCCAGCAGCAACGGGGGTTCCTACGAGCAGTACTTC. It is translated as CASSNGGSYEQYF.

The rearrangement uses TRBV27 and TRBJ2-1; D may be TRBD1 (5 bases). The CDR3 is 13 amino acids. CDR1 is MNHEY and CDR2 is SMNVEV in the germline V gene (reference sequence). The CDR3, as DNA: TGTGCGGTCACGACAGCGTCCTACAATGAGCAGTTCTTC. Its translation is CAVTTASYNEQFF.

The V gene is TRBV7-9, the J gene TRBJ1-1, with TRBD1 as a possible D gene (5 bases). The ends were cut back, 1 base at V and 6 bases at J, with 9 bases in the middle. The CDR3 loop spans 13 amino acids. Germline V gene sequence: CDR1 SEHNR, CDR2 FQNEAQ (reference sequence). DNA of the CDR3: TGTGCCAGCAGCTTAGGAGGGGAGGCTGAAGCTTTCTTT. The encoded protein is CASSLGGEAEAFF.